This record covers a single TCR beta chain. This sample stems from a study of OX40 agonist ivuxolimab in advanced cancers. Study overall: Hepatocellular carcinoma, melanoma, renal cell or head and neck cancer affected the dose-escalation patients.

Clones were read by immunoSEQ multiplex PCR, and TCRdb kept only the in-frame ones, dropping some. The data contain about 68,000 clones, around 86% of them singletons. CDR3 length equals 16 residues. CDR1 and CDR2 (germline): SGDLS, YYNGEE. V gave up 6 bases and J gave up 4 bases, with 19 bases separating them. The chain joins TRBV9 to TRBJ2-2; D perhaps matches TRBD1 (7 bases). The clonotype originates from an adult with an advanced solid tumor such as melanoma, head and neck, liver or kidney cancer. The sample consisted of CD4+ or CD8+ T cells sorted from blood, taken in a trial of the OX40 agonist ivuxolimab. DNA for the CDR3: TGTGCCAGCACCAAGGGGGCGCTAGCGACCACCGGGGAGCTGTTTTTT. Its translation is CASTKGALATTGELFF.